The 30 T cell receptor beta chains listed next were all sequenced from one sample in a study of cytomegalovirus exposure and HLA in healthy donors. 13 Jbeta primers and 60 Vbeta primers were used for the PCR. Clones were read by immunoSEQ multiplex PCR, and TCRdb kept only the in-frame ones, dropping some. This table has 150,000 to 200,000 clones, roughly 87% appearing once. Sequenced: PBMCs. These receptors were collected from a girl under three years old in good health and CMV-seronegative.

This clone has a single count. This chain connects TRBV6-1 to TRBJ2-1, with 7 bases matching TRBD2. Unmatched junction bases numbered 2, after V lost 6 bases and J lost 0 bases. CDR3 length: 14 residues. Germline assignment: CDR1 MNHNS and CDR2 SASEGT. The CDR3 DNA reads TGTGCCAGCAGCCTAGCGGCCTCCTACAATGAGCAGTTCTTC. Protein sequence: CASSLAASYNEQFF.

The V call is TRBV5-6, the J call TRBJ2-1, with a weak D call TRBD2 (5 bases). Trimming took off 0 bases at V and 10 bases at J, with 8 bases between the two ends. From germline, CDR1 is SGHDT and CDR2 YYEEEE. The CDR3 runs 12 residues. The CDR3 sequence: CASSLVSGEQFF. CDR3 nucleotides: TGTGCCAGCAGCTTGGTTTCGGGGGAGCAGTTCTTC. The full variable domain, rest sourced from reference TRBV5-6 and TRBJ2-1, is DAGVTQSPTHLIKTRGQQVTLRCSPKSGHDTVSWYQQALGQGPQFIFQYYEEEERQRGNFPDRFSGHQFPNYSSELNVNALLLGDSALYLCASSLVSGEQFFGPGTRLTVL.

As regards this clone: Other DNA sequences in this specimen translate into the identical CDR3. For the CDR3, the DNA is TGTGCCAGCAGCCTACAGGGGACGAACACTGAAGCTTTCTTT. This encodes CASSLQGTNTEAFF. The genes are TRBV27 and TRBJ1-1; TRBD1 matches at 7 bases. Germline V gives CDR1 MNHEY, CDR2 SMNVEV (reference sequence). This CDR3 spans 14 amino acids. Losses at the gene ends were 6 bases for V and 1 base for J; bases not matched to a gene: 5.

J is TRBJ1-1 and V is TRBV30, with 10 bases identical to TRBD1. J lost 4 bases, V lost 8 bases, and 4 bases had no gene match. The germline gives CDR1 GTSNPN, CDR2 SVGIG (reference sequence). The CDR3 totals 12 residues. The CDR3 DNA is TGTGCCGGGACAGGGGAGAGCACTGAAGCTTTCTTT. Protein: CAGTGESTEAFF.

CDR3 bases: TGTGCCTGGAGCGGGGGAAACACCATATATTTT. Protein product: CAWSGGNTIYF. The chain combines TRBV30 with TRBJ1-3; no clear D gene. From germline, CDR1 is GTSNPN and CDR2 SVGIG (reference sequence). V gave up 3 bases and J gave up 4 bases, with 4 bases separating them. CDR3 length: 11 amino acids.

The DNA of the CDR3 is TGTGCCAGCAGCTTAACGGAAGGACAGGGGGCCAGGGAGCAGTACTTC. Residues: CASSLTEGQGAREQYF. V gene TRBV7-3 combines with J gene TRBJ2-7; 11 nucleotides match TRBD1. V shed 0 bases and J 7 bases; nucleotides not matched to a gene: 8. The germline V gene encodes CDR1 SGHTA and CDR2 FQGTGA. The CDR3 is made up of 16 amino acids.

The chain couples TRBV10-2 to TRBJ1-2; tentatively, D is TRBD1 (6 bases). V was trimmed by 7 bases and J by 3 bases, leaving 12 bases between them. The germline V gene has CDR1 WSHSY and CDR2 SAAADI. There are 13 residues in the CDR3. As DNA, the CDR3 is TGCGCCAGCAAACAGGGCGCCGACTATGGCTACACCTTC. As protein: CASKQGADYGYTF.

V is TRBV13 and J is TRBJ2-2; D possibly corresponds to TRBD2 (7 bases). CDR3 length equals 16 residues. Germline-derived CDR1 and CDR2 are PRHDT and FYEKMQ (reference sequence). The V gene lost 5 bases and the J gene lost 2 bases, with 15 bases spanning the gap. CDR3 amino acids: CASSPRGAANTGELFF. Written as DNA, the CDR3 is TGTGCCAGCAGCCCCCGGGGGGCGGCAAACACCGGGGAGCTGTTTTTT.

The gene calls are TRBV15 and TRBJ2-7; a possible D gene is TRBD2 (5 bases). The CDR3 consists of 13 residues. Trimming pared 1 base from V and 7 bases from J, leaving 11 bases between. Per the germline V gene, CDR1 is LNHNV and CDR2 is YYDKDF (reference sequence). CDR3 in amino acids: CATSRGGPEEQYF. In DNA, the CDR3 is TGTGCCACCAGCAGAGGAGGGCCTGAAGAGCAGTACTTC.

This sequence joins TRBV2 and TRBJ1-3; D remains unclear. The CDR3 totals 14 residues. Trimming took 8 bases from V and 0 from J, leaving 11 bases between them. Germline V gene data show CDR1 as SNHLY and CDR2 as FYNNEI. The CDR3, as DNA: TGTGCCAGCTTGAGCCACCACTCTGGAAACACCATATATTTT. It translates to CASLSHHSGNTIYF.

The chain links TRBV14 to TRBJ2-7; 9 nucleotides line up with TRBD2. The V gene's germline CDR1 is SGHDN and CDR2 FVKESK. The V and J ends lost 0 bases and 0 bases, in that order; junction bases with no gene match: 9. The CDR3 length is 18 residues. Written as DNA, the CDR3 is TGTGCCAGCAGCCAAGAGCCCCAGACTAGCGGACTCTCCTACGAGCAGTACTTC. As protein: CASSQEPQTSGLSYEQYF.

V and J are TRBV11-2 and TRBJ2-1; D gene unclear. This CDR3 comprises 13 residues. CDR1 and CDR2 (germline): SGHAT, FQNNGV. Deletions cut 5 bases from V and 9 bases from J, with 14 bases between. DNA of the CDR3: TGTGCCAGCAGCCCACAACGAGGTACTGAGCAGTTCTTC. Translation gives CASSPQRGTEQFF.

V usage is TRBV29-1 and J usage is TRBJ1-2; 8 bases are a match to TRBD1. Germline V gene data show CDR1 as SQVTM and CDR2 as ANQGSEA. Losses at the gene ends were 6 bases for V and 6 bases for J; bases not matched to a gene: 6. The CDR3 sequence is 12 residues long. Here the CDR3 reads CSVSRGRDGYTF. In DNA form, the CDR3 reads TGCAGCGTGTCCAGGGGGCGGGATGGCTACACCTTC.

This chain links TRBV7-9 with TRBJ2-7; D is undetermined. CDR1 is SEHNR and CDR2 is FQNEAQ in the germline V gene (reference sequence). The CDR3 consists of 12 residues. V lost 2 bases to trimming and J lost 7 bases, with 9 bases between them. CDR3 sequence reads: CASSLILQEQYF. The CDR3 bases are TGTGCCAGCAGCTTAATTCTCCAGGAGCAGTACTTC.

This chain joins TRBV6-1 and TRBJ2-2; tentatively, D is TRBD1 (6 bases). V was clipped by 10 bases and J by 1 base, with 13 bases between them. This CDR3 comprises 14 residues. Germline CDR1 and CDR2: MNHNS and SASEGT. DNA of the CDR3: TGTGCCACCAGGGACAAATTGAACACCGGGGAGCTGTTTTTT. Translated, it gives CATRDKLNTGELFF.

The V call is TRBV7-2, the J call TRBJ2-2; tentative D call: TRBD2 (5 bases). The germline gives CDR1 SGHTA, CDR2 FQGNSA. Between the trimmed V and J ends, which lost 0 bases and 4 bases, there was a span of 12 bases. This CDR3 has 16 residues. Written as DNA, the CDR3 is TGTGCCAGCAGCTTAGCCCCTAGCACGTCCACCGGGGAGCTGTTTTTT. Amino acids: CASSLAPSTSTGELFF.

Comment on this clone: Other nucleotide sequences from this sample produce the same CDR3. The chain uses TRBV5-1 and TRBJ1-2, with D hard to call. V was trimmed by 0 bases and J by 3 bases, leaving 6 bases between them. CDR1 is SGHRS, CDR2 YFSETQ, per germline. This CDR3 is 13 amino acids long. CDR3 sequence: CASSLVGDYGYTF. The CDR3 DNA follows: TGCGCCAGCAGCTTGGTCGGGGACTATGGCTACACCTTC.

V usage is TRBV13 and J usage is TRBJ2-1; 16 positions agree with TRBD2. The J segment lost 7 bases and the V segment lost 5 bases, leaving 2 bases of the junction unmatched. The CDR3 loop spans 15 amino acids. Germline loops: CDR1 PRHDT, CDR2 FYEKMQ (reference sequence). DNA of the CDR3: TGTGCCAGCAGCGTGGGACTAGCGGGAGGGAATGAGCAGTTCTTC. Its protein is CASSVGLAGGNEQFF.

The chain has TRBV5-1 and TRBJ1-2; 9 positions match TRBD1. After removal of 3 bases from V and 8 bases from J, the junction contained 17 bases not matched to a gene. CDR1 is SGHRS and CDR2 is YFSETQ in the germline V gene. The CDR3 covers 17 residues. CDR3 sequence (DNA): TGCGCCAGCAGCTGGTCCGGAACCGGGACAGGGAAGGGCGGCTACACCTTC. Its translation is CASSWSGTGTGKGGYTF.

In DNA form, the CDR3 reads TGTGCCACCAGCAGTAACCGGGACAGATACTATGGCTACACCTTC. Amino acids: CATSSNRDRYYGYTF. This chain joins TRBV15 and TRBJ1-2; TRBD1 agrees at 7 bases. With 3 bases clipped from V and 3 bases from J, the junction kept 7 bases outside the gene matches. The V gene's germline CDR1 is LNHNV and CDR2 YYDKDF (reference sequence). The CDR3 totals 15 residues.

The CDR3 protein is CASSIGRGRGTGELFF. The DNA of the CDR3 is TGTGCCAGTAGTATAGGCAGGGGAAGGGGCACCGGGGAGCTGTTTTTT. The J gene is TRBJ2-2, the V gene TRBV19; possible D gene TRBD1, 6 bases. The V and J ends lost 1 base and 4 bases respectively, with 13 bases between them. Germline CDR1 reads LNHDA; CDR2 reads SQIVND (reference sequence). This CDR3 has 16 amino acids.

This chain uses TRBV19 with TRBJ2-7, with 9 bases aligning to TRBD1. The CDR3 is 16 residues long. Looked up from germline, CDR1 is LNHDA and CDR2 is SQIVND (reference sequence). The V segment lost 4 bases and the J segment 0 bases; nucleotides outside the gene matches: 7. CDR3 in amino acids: CASSTEQGAHSYEQYF. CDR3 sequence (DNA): TGTGCCAGTAGTACAGAACAGGGGGCGCACTCCTACGAGCAGTACTTC.

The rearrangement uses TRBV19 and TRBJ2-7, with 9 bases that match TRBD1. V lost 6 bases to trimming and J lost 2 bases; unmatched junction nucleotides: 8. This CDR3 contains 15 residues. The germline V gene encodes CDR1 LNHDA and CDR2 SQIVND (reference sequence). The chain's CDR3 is CASSLFGDRAYEQYF. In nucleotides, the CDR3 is TGTGCCAGTAGCCTATTTGGGGACAGGGCCTACGAGCAGTACTTC.

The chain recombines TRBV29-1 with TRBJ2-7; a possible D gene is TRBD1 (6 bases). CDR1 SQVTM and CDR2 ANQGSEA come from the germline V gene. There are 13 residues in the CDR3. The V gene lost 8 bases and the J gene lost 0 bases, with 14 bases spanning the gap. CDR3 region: CSIQDRSSYEQYF. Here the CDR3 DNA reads TGCAGCATACAGGACAGAAGCTCCTACGAGCAGTACTTC.

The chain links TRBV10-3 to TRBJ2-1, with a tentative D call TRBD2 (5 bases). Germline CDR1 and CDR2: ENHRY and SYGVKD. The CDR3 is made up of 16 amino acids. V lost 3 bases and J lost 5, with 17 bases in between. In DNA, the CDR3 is TGTGCCATCAGTGATAAGAATAGCGATGGGAACAATGAGCAGTTCTTC. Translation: CAISDKNSDGNNEQFF.

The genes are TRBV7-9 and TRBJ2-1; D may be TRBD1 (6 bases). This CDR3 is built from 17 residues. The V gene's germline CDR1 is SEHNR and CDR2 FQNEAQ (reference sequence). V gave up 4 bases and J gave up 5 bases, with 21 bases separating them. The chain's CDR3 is CASSSKLQTGSDNEQFF. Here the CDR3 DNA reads TGTGCCAGCAGCTCGAAACTACAGACAGGATCGGACAATGAGCAGTTCTTC.

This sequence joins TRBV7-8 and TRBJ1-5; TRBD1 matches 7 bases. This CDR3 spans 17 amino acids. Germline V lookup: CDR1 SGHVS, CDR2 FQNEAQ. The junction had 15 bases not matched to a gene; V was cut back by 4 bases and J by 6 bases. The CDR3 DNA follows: TGTGCCAGCAGCTCATTGCCCCGGGACAGTATCACTCAGCCCCAGCATTTT. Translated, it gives CASSSLPRDSITQPQHF.

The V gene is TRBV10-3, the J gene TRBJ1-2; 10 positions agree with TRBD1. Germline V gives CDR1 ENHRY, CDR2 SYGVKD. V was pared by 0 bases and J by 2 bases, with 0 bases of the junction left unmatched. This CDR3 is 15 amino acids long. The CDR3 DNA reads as TGTGCCATCAGTGAGTCGGGACAGGGGAACTATGGCTACACCTTC. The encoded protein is CAISESGQGNYGYTF.

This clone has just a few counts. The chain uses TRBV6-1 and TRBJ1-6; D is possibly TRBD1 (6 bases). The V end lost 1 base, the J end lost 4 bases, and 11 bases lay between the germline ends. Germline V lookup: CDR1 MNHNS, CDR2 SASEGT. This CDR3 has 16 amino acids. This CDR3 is CASSEDGQMYNSPLHF. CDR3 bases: TGTGCCAGCAGTGAAGATGGACAGATGTATAATTCACCCCTCCACTTT.

CDR3 sequence: CAWNTGSNQPQHF. The DNA of the CDR3 is TGTGCCTGGAACACAGGATCCAATCAGCCCCAGCATTTT. The chain joins TRBV30 to TRBJ1-5; D is perhaps TRBD1 (5 bases). CDR3 length: 13 amino acids. Germline V gene data show CDR1 as GTSNPN and CDR2 as SVGIG (reference sequence). V lost 4 bases, J lost 3 bases, and 10 bases lay in between.